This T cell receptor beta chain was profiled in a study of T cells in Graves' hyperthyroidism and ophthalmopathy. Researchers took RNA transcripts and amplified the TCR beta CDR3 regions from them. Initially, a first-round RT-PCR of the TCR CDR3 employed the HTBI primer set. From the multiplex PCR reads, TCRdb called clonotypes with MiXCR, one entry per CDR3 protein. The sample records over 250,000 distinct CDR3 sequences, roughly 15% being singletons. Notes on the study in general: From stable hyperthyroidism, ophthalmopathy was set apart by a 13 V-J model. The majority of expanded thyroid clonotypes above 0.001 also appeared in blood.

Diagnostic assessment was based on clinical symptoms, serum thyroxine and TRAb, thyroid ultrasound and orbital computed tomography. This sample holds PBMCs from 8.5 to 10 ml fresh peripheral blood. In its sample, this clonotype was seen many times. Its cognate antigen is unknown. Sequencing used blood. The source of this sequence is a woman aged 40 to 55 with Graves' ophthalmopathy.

CDR3: CASTDTWGQRNQPQHF. For the CDR3, the DNA is TGTGCCAGCACCGATACGTGGGGACAACGCAATCAGCCCCAGCATTTT. The chain couples TRBV6-1 to TRBJ1-5; a possible D gene is TRBD1 (6 bases). The germline V gene encodes CDR1 MNHNS and CDR2 SASEGT. Trimming took 7 bases from V and 2 from J, leaving 18 bases between them. CDR3 length: 16 amino acids.